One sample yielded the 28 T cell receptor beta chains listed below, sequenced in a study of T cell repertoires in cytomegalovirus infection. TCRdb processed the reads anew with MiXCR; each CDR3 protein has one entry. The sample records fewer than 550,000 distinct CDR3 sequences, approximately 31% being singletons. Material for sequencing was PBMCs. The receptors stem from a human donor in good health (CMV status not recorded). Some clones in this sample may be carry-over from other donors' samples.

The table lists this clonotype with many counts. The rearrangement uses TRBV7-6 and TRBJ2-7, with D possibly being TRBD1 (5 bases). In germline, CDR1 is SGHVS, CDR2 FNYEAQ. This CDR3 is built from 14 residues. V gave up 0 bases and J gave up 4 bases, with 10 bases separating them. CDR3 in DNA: TGTGCCAGCAGCTTAGCGCGTGGGGCGTACGAGCAGTACTTC. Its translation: CASSLARGAYEQYF. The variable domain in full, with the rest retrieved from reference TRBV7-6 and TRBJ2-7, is GAGVSQSPRYKVTKRGQDVALRCDPISGHVSLYWYRQALGQGPEFLTYFNYEAQQDKSGLPNDRFSAERPEGSISTLTIQRTEQRDSAMYRCASSLARGAYEQYFGPGTRLTVT.

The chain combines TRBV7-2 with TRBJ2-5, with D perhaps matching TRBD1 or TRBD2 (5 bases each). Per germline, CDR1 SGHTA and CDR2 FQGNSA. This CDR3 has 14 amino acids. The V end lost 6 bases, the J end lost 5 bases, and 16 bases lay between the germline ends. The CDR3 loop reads CASRTAGAGETQYF. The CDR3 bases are TGTGCCAGCAGGACGGCCGGGGCCGGTGAGACCCAGTACTTC.

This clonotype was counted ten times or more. The CDR3 nucleotides read TGTGCCAGCAGCTTGGGCAGGGCCCACACTGAAGCTTTCTTT. Amino acids: CASSLGRAHTEAFF. The gene calls are TRBV5-6 and TRBJ1-1; D is perhaps TRBD1 (5 bases). V lost 0 bases to trimming and J lost 3 bases, with 9 bases between them. This CDR3 has 14 residues. Germline V gene lookup returns CDR1 SGHDT and CDR2 YYEEEE.

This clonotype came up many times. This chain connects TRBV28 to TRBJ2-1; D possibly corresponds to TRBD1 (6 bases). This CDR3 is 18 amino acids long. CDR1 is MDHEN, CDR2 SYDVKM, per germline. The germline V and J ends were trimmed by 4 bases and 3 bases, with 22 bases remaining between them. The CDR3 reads CASSSYPKSGQRYNEQFF. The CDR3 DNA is TGTGCCAGCAGTTCCTACCCTAAGTCGGGACAACGCTACAATGAGCAGTTCTTC. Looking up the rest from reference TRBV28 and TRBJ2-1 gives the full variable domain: DVKVTQSSRYLVKRTGEKVFLECVQDMDHENMFWYRQDPGLGLRLIYFSYDVKMKEKGDIPEGYSVSREKKERFSLILESASTNQTSMYLCASSSYPKSGQRYNEQFFGPGTRLTVL.

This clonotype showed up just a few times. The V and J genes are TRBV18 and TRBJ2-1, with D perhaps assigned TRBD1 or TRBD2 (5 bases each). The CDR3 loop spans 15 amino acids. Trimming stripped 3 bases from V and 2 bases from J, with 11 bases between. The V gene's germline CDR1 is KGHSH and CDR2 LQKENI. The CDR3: CASSPRDGAYNEQFF. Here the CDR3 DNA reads TGTGCCAGCTCACCCCGGGACGGAGCCTACAATGAGCAGTTCTTC.

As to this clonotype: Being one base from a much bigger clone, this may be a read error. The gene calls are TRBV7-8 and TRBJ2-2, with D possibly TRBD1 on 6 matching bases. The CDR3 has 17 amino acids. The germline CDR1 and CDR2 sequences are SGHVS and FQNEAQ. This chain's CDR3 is CAGSFVLGTPNTGELFF. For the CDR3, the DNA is TGTGCCGGCAGCTTCGTTCTAGGGACACCGAACACCGGGGAGCTGTTTTTT.

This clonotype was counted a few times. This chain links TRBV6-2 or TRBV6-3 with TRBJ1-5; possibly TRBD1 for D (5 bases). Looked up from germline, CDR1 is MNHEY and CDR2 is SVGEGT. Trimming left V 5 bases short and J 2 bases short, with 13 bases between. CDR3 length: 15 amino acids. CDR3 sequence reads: CASSEWDGGNQPQHF. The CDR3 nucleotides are TGTGCCAGCAGTGAGTGGGACGGAGGCAATCAGCCCCAGCATTTT.

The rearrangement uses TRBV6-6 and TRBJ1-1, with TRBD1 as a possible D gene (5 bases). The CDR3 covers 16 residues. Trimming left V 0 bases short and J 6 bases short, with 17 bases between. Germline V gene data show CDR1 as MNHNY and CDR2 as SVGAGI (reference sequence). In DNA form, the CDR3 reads TGTGCCAGCAGTTACTCAGGGTACCACTCGGGGGCTGAAGCTTTCTTT. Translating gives CASSYSGYHSGAEAFF.

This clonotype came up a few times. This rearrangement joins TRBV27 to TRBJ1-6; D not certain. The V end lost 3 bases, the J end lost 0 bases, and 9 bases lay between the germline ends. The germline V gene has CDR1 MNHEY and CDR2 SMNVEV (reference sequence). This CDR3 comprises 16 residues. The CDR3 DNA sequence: TGTGCCAGCAGTTTGTGGGAAAACTCCTATAATTCACCCCTCCACTTT. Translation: CASSLWENSYNSPLHF.

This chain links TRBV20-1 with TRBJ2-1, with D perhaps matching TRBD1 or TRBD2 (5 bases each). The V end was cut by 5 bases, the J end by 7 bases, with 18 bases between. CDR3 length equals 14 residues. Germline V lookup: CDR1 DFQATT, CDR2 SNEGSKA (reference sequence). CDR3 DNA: TGCAGTGCTCCGGGGCTTACCCCGGGGAATGAGCAGTTCTTC. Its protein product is CSAPGLTPGNEQFF.

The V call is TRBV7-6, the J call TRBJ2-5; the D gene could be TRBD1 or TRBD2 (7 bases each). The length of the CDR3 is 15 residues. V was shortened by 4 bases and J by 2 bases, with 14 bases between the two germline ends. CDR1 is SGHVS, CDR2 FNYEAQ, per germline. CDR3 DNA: TGTGCCAGCAGCTCCTCAGGGGGGGTACAAGAGACCCAGTACTTC. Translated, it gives CASSSSGGVQETQYF. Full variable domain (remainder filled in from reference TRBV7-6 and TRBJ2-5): GAGVSQSPRYKVTKRGQDVALRCDPISGHVSLYWYRQALGQGPEFLTYFNYEAQQDKSGLPNDRFSAERPEGSISTLTIQRTEQRDSAMYRCASSSSGGVQETQYFGPGTRLLVL.

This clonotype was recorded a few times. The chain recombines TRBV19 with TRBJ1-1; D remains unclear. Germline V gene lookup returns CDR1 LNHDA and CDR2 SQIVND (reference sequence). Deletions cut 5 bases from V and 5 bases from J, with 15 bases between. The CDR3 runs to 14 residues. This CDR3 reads CASSFSRGVTEAFF. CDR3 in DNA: TGTGCCAGTAGTTTTTCTCGGGGAGTGACTGAAGCTTTCTTT.

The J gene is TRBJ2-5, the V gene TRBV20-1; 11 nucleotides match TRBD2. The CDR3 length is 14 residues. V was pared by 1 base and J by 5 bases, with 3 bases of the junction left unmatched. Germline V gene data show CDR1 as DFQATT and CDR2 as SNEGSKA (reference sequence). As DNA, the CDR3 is TGCAGTGCTAGAGTACTAGCGGGGGAGGAGACCCAGTACTTC. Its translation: CSARVLAGEETQYF.

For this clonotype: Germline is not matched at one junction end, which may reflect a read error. The CDR3: CASSQLVNEPYF. CDR3 nucleotide sequence: TGTGCCAGCAGCCAACTAGTGAACGAGCCGTACTTC. J is TRBJ2-7 and V is TRBV7-8, with a possible D match to TRBD2 (5 bases). Germline CDR1 reads SGHVS; CDR2 reads FQNEAQ. There are 12 residues in the CDR3.

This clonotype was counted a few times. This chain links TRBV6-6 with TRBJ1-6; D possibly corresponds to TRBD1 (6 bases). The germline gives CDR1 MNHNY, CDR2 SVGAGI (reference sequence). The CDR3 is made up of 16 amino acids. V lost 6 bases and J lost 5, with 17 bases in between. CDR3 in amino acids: CASSSTPGQNNSPLHF. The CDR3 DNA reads TGTGCCAGCAGCTCTACTCCGGGACAAAATAATTCACCCCTCCACTTT.

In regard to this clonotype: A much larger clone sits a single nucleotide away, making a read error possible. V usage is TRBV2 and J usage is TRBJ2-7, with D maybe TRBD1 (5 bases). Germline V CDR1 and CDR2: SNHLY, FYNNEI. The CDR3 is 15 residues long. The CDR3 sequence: CDSSESRQKKYEQYF. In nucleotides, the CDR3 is TGTGACAGCAGTGAATCGAGACAGAAAAAATACGAGCAGTACTTC.

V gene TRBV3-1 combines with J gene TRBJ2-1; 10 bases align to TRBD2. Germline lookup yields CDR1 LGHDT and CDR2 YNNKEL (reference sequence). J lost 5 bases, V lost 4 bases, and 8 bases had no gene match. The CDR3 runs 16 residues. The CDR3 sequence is CASSLTSGAGNNEQFF. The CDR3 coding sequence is TGTGCCAGCAGCCTAACTAGCGGGGCAGGAAACAATGAGCAGTTCTTC.

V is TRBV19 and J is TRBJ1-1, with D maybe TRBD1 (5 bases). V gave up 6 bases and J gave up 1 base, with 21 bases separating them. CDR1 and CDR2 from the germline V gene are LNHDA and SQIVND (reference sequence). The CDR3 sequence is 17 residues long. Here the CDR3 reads CASRIRGGNGGNTEAFF. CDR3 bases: TGTGCCAGTAGGATCCGGGGGGGTAACGGGGGGAACACTGAAGCTTTCTTT.

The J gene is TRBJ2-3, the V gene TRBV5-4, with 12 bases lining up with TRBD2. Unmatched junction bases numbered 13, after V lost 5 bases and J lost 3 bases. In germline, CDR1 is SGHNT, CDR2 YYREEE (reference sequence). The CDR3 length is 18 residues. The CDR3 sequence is CASSAPSGGAMGTDTQYF. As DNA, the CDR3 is TGTGCCAGCAGTGCTCCTAGCGGGGGGGCGATGGGAACAGATACGCAGTATTTT.

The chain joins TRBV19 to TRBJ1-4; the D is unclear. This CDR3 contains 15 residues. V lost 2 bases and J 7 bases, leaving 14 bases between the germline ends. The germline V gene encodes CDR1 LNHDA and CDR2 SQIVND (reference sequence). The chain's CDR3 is CASSIPHGGGEKLFF. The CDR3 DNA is TGTGCCAGTAGTATACCCCACGGAGGAGGTGAAAAACTGTTTTTT.

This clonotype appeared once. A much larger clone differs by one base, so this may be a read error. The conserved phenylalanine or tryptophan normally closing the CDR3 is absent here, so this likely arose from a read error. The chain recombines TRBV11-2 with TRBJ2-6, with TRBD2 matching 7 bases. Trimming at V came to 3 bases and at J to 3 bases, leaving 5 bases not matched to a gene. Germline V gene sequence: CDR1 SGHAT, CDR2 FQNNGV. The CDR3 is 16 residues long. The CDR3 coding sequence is TGTGCCAGCAGCTTTGTGCGGGGGTTTGGGGCCAACGTCCTGACTTTA. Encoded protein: CASSFVRGFGANVLTL.

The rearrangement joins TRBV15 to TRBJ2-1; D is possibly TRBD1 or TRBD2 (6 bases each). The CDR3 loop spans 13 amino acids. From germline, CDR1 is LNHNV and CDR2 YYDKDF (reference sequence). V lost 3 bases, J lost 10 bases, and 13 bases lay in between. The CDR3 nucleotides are TGTGCCACCAGCAGCCGTCTAGGGGGGGAGCAGTTCTTC. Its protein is CATSSRLGGEQFF.

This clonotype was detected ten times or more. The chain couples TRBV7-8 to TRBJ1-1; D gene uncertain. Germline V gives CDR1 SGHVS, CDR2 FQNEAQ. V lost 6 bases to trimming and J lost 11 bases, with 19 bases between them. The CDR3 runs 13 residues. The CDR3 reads CASSPRREAGAFF. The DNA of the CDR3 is TGTGCCAGCAGTCCCCGACGGGAGGCCGGCGCTTTCTTT.

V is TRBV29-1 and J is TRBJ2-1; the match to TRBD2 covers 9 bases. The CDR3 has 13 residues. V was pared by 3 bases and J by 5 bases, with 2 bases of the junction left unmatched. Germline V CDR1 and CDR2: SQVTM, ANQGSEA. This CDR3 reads CSVELAGHNEQFF. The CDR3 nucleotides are TGCAGCGTTGAGCTAGCGGGGCACAATGAGCAGTTCTTC.

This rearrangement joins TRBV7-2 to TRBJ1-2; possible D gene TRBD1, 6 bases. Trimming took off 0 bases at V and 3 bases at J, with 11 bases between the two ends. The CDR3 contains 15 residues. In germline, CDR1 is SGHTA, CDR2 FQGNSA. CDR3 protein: CASSLAGAGHYGYTF. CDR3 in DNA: TGTGCCAGCAGCTTAGCGGGGGCAGGGCACTATGGCTACACCTTC.

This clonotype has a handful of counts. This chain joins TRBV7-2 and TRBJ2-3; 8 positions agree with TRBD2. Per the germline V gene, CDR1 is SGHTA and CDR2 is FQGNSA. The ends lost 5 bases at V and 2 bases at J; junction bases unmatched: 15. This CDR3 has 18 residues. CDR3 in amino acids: CASSPSGLAGGITDTQYF. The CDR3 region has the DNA TGTGCCAGCAGCCCCTCGGGTCTGGCGGGGGGCATCACAGATACGCAGTATTTT.

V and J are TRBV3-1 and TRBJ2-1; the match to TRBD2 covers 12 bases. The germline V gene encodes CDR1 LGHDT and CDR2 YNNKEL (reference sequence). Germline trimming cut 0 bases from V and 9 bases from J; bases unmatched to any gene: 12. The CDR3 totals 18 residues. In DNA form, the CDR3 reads TGTGCCAGCAGCCAAGATTCGGCTAGCGGGGGGGTAAGGCCTGAGCAGTTCTTC. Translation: CASSQDSASGGVRPEQFF.

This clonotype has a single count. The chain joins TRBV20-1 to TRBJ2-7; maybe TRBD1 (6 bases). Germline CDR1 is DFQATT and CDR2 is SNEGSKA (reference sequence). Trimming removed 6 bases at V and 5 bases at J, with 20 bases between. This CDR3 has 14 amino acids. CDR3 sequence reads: CSAHLVGALDEQYF. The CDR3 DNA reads TGCAGTGCCCATCTAGTGGGGGCTCTGGACGAGCAGTACTTC.